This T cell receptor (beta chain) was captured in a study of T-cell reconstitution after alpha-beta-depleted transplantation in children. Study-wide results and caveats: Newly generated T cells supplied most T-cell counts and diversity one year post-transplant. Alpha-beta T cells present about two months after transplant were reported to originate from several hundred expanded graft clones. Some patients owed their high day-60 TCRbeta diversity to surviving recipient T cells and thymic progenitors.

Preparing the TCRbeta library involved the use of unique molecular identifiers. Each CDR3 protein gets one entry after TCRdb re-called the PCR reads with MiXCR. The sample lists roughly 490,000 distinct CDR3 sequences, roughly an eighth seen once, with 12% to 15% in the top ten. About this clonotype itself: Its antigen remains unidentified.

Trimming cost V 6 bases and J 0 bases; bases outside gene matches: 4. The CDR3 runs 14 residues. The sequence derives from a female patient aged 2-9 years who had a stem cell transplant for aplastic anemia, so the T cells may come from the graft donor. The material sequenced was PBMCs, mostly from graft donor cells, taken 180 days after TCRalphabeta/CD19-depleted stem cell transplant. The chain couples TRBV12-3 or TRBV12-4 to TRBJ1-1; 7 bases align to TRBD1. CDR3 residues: CASRTGPVNTEAFF. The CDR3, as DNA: TGTGCCAGCAGGACAGGGCCAGTGAACACTGAAGCTTTCTTT.